This T cell receptor beta chain was profiled in a study of graft-versus-host responses after intestinal transplantation. The CDR3 is 13 amino acids. With 0 bases removed from V and 3 bases from J, the gap between germline ends came to 4 bases. Germline V gene data show CDR1 as SGDLS and CDR2 as YYNGEE. Produced via immunoSEQ multiplex PCR; TCRdb's table is partial and in-frame only. This repertoire shows 95,000 or so clones, around nine tenths found once; its top ten account for roughly 16%. With respect to this clone: This sample also contains other DNA sequences that code for the same CDR3.

This chain connects TRBV9 to TRBJ1-3; D remains unclear. The specimen was PBMCs, collected roughly 410 days after intestinal transplant. The source of this sequence is a human patient who received an intestinal transplant, so some T cells may come from the graft donor. The CDR3 region is CASSVVGGNTIYF. Here the CDR3 DNA reads TGTGCCAGCAGCGTAGTGGGTGGAAACACCATATATTTT.